The clone carrying this T cell receptor (beta chain) has just one count. The record originates from a study of siplizumab effects on memory and regulatory T cells. V was shortened by 6 bases and J by 8 bases, with 26 bases between the two germline ends. This CDR3 spans 16 amino acids. Generated by immunoSEQ multiplex PCR, the TCRdb table keeps only in-frame clones and is missing some. The sample carries about 100,000 clones, 80% to 95% recorded once. Sequencing was performed on non-Treg CD4+ T cells sorted from blood. The rearrangement uses TRBV5-3 and TRBJ1-1; possible D gene TRBD1, 5 bases. TRBV5-3 counts as an open reading frame of uncertain function. The receptor was isolated from a human donor in good health. CDR3 nucleotide sequence: TGTGCCAGAACCCCGGGGGAGGGCAGAGAAGAGTTAGAAGCTTTCTTT. It specifies CARTPGEGREELEAFF.